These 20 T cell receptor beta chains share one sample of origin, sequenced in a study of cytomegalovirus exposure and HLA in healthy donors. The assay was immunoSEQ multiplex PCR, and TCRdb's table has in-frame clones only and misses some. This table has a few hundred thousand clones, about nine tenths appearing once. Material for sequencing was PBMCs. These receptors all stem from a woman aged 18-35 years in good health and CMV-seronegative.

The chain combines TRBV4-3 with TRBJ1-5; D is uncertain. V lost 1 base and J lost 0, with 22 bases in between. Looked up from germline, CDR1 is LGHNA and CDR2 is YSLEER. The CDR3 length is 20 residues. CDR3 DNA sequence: TGCGCCAGCAGCCAAGTGGGCTACGGTCAGACATCCTATAGCAATCAGCCCCAGCATTTT. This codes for CASSQVGYGQTSYSNQPQHF.

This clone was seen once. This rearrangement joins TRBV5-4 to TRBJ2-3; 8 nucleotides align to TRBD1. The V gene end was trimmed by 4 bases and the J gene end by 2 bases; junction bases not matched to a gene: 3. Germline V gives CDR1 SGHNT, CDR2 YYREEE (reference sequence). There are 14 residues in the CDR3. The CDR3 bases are TGTGCCAGCAGCGGGACAGGCCACACAGATACGCAGTATTTT. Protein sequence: CASSGTGHTDTQYF.

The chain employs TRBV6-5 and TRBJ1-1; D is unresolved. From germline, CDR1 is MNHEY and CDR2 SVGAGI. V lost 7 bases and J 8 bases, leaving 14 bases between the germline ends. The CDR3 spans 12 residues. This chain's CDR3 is CASINTYQEAFF. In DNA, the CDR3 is TGTGCCAGCATTAACACGTACCAAGAAGCTTTCTTT.

CDR3 DNA: TGTGCCAGCACCTCAAGACAGAACCAAGAGACCCAGTACTTC. Translated, it gives CASTSRQNQETQYF. The chain combines TRBV5-4 with TRBJ2-5, with D possibly being TRBD1 (5 bases). The CDR3 sequence is 14 residues long. Trimming cost V 6 bases and J 0 bases, with 12 bases left between them. Germline loops: CDR1 SGHNT, CDR2 YYREEE (reference sequence).

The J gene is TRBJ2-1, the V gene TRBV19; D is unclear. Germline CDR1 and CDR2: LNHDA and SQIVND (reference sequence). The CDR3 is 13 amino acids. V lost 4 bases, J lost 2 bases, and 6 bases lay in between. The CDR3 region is CASSTVPYNEQFF. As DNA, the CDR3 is TGTGCCAGTAGTACCGTCCCCTACAATGAGCAGTTCTTC.

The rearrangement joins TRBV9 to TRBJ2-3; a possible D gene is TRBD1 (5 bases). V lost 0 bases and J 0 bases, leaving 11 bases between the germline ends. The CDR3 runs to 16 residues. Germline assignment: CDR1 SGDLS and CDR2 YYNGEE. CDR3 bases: TGTGCCAGCAGCGTAGCTGGGCAGGGAAGCACAGATACGCAGTATTTT. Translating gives CASSVAGQGSTDTQYF.

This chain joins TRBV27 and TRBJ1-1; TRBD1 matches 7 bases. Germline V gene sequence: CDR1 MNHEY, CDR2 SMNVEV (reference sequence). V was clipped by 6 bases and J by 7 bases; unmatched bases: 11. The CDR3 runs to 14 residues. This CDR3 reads CASSPTSTGREAFF. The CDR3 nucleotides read TGTGCCAGCAGCCCAACTTCGACAGGGCGTGAAGCTTTCTTT.

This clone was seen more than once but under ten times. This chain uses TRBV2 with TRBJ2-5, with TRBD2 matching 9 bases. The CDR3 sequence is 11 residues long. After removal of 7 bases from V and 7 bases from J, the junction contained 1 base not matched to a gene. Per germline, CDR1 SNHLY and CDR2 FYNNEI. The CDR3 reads CASMREGTQYF. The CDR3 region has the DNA TGTGCCAGCATGCGGGAGGGGACCCAGTACTTC.

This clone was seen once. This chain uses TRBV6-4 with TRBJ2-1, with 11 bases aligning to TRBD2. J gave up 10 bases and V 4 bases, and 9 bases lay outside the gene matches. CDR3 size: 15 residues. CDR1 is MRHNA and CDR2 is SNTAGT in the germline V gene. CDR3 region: CASSATSGSGREQFF. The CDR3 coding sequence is TGTGCCAGCAGTGCCACTAGCGGGAGTGGAAGGGAGCAGTTCTTC.

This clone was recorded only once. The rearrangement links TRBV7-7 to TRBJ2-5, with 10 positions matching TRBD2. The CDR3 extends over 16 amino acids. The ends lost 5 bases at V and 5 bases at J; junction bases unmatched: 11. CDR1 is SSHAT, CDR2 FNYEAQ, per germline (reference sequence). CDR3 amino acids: CASSKGALAGVETQYF. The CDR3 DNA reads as TGTGCCAGCAGCAAGGGGGCTCTAGCGGGAGTTGAGACCCAGTACTTC.

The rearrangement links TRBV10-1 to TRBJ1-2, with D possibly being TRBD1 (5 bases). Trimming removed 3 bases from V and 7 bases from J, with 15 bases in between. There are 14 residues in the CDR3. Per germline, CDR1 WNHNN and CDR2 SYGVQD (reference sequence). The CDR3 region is CASSEGREGSGYTF. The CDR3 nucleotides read TGCGCCAGCAGTGAAGGCAGGGAGGGAAGTGGCTACACCTTC.

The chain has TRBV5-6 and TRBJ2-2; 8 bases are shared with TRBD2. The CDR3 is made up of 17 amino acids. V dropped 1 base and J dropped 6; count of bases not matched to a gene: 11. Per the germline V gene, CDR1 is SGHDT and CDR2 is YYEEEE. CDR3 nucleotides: TGTGCCAGCAGCTTGAAAAAACCGGGACTAGGGTCCGGGGAGCTGTTTTTT. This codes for CASSLKKPGLGSGELFF.

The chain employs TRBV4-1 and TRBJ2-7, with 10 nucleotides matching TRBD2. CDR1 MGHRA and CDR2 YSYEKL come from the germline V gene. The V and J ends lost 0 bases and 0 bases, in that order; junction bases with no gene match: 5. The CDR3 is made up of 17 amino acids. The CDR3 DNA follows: TGCGCCAGCAGCCAAGATAGCGGGGGGTGGGCCTCCTACGAGCAGTACTTC. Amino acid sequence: CASSQDSGGWASYEQYF.

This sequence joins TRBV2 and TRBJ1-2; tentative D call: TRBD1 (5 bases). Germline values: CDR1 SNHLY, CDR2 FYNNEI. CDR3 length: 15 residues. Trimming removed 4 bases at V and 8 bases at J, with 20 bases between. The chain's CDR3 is CASSGTGGDSLGYTF. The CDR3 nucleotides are TGTGCCAGCAGTGGAACAGGAGGGGACTCATTGGGCTACACCTTC.

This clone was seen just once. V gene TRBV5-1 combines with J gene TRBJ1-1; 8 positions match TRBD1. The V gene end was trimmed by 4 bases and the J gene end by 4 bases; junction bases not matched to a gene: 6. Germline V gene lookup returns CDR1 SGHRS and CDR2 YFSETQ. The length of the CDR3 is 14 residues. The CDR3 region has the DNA TGCGCCAGCAGCGAGGGACAGGTGGGCACTGAAGCTTTCTTT. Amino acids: CASSEGQVGTEAFF.

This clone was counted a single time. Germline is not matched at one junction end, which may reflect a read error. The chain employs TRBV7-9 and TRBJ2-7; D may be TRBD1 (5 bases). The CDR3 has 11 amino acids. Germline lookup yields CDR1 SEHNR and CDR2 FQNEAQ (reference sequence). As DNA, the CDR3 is TGTGCCAGCAGCGGACCCCCGGACACTCTCTTC. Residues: CASSGPPDTLF.

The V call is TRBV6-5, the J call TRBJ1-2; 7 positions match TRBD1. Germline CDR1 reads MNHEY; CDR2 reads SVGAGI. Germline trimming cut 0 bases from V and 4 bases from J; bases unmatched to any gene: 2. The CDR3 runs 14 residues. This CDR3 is CASSYSRDSYGYTF. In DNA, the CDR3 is TGTGCCAGCAGTTACTCGAGGGACAGCTATGGCTACACCTTC.

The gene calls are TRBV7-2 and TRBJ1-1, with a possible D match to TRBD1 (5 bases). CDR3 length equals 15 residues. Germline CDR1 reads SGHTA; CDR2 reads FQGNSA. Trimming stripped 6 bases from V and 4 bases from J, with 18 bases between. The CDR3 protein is CASRVRGGGGTEAFF. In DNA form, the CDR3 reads TGTGCCAGCAGAGTTAGGGGAGGCGGGGGCACTGAAGCTTTCTTT.

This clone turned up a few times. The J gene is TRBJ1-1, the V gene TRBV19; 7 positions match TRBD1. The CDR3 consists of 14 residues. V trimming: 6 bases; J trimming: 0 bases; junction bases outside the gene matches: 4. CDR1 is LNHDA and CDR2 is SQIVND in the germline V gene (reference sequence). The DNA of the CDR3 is TGTGCCAGTAGAATGACAGGGATGAACACTGAAGCTTTCTTT. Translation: CASRMTGMNTEAFF.

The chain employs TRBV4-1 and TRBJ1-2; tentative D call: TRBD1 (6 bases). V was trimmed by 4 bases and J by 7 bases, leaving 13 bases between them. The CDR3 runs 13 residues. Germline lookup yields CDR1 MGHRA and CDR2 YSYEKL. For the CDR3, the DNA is TGCGCCAGCAGCCGACAGGTCGGGTCTGGCTACACCTTC. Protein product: CASSRQVGSGYTF.